This T cell receptor (beta chain) was identified during a study of cytomegalovirus exposure and HLA in healthy donors. All the people who gave samples were healthy bone marrow donors. The primer mix had 60 Vbeta and 13 Jbeta primers. Libraries were prepared by immunoSEQ multiplex PCR; TCRdb keeps only in-frame clonotypes and omits some of them. This table holds nearly 300,000 clones, more than 80% found once. Study results and limitations: For most TCR sequences rarity was the rule, although some public TCRs occurred in many donors. A previous analysis found most TCR beta V segments productive roughly 87% or roughly 30% of the time.

This CDR3 comprises 16 residues. The germline gives CDR1 MNHNY, CDR2 SVGAGI (reference sequence). V trimming: 6 bases; J trimming: 0 bases; junction bases outside the gene matches: 9. Turning to this clone: Antigen unknown.

V is TRBV6-6 and J is TRBJ2-7; 9 nucleotides align to TRBD2. Sequencing input: PBMCs. This sequence originates from a man aged 35-49 years in good health and CMV-seropositive. This CDR3 reads CASSAPSGIPSYEQYF. The CDR3, as DNA: TGTGCCAGCAGCGCCCCTAGCGGGATCCCCTCCTACGAGCAGTACTTC.